Below, 8 T cell receptor beta chains from the same sample are listed, as sequenced in a study of a mutant IDH1 vaccine in newly diagnosed glioma. These TCRs' antigens remain unknown. TCRdb's copy holds only in-frame clones and misses some; the assay was immunoSEQ multiplex PCR. The sample lists about 61,000 clones, about 80% occurring once. Time point denoted: week 11, during vaccination. A 20-mer mutant IDH1 peptide at 300 ug was injected subcutaneously with topical imiquimod. The sequencing here drew on PBMCs, taken from a glioma patient whose treatment included an IDH1 peptide vaccine. The receptors shown here come from a man aged 45-65 years with glioma.

The rearrangement uses TRBV5-4 and TRBJ2-3, with D perhaps matching TRBD2 (6 bases). Germline CDR1 reads SGHNT; CDR2 reads YYREEE (reference sequence). Trimming cost V 4 bases and J 9 bases, with 12 bases left between them. The CDR3 totals 12 residues. The CDR3 is CASSRDSSTQYF. CDR3 nucleotide sequence: TGTGCCAGCAGCCGGGACTCTAGCACGCAGTATTTT.

The chain couples TRBV7-3 to TRBJ2-3; TRBD2 might be the D (6 bases). The CDR3 is 15 residues long. Germline CDR1 SGHTA, CDR2 FQGTGA. Trimming removed 2 bases at V and 1 base at J, with 10 bases between. For the CDR3, the DNA is TGTGCCAGCAGCTTAGTGCCGGGGGGCACAGATACGCAGTATTTT. Amino acids: CASSLVPGGTDTQYF.

In its sample, this clone was seen once. The DNA of the CDR3 is TGTGCCAGCAGCTCCCAGGGGGACAGGGTCCGGGCTTTCTTT. Its translation: CASSSQGDRVRAFF. The gene calls are TRBV11-3 and TRBJ1-1; 9 bases are a match to TRBD1. V lost 4 bases, J lost 11 bases, and 11 bases stayed unmatched. Per the germline V gene, CDR1 is SGHNT and CDR2 is YENEEA. The CDR3 consists of 14 residues. Using reference TRBV11-3 and TRBJ1-1 for the parts outside the CDR3, the full variable domain is EAGVVQSPRYKIIEKKQPVAFWCNPISGHNTLYWYLQNLGQGPELLIRYENEEAVDDSQLPKDRFSAERLKGVDSTLKIQPAELGDSAVYLCASSSQGDRVRAFFGQGTRLTVV.

With respect to this clone: Other DNA sequences in this sample translate to the same CDR3. The chain has TRBV18 and TRBJ1-5; a possible D gene is TRBD1 (6 bases). Trimming cost V 2 bases and J 4 bases, with 6 bases left between them. Germline V CDR1 and CDR2: KGHSH, LQKENI. The CDR3 has 13 residues. CDR3 sequence reads: CASSPDRNQPQHF. CDR3 DNA sequence: TGTGCCAGCTCACCAGACAGGAATCAGCCCCAGCATTTT.

V gene TRBV30 combines with J gene TRBJ1-1; D is uncertain. The CDR3 length is 15 residues. Germline V gene data show CDR1 as GTSNPN and CDR2 as SVGIG (reference sequence). Trimming took 2 bases from V and 0 from J, leaving 13 bases between them. CDR3 sequence reads: CAWSFGRIMNTEAFF. For the CDR3, the DNA is TGTGCCTGGAGTTTCGGACGGATTATGAACACTGAAGCTTTCTTT.

The gene calls are TRBV9 and TRBJ2-2, with D unclear. The CDR3 totals 16 residues. The V end was cut by 0 bases, the J end by 5 bases, with 14 bases between. Germline V gene lookup returns CDR1 SGDLS and CDR2 YYNGEE. CDR3 coding DNA: TGTGCCAGCAGCGTAGATCCGCCCAGTGGAACCGGGGAGCTGTTTTTT. Amino acid sequence: CASSVDPPSGTGELFF.

The rearrangement uses TRBV5-6 and TRBJ2-4; D tentatively reads TRBD1 or TRBD2 (5 bases each). The CDR3 is 18 amino acids. Germline V gives CDR1 SGHDT, CDR2 YYEEEE. V lost 5 bases to trimming and J lost 0 bases, with 21 bases between them. CDR3 region: CASSHGTEYSIAKNIQYF. The DNA for the CDR3 is TGTGCCAGCAGTCATGGGACGGAGTACTCCATAGCCAAAAACATTCAGTACTTC.

The rearrangement uses TRBV30 and TRBJ2-6; a weak D match, TRBD1 (6 bases). Per germline, CDR1 GTSNPN and CDR2 SVGIG (reference sequence). The CDR3 contains 15 residues. V was shortened by 4 bases and J by 0 bases, with 10 bases between the two germline ends. In DNA, the CDR3 is TGTGCCTGGAACAGGGAAAGCTCTGGGGCCAACGTCCTGACTTTC. Translating it yields CAWNRESSGANVLTF.